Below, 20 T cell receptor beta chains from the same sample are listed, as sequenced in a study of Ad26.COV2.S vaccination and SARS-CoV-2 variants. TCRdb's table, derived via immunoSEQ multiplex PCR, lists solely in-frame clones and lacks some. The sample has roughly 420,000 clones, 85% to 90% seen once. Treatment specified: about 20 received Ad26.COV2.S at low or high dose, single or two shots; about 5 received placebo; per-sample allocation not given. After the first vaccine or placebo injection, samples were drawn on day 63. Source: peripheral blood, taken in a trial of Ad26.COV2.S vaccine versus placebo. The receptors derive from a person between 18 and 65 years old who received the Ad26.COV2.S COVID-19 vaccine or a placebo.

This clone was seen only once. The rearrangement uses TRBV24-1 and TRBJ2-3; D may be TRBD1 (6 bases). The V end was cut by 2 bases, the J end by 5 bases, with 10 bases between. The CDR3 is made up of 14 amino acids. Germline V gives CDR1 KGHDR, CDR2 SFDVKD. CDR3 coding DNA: TGTGCCACCAGTGATTACAGGGAGATAGATACGCAGTATTTT. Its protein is CATSDYREIDTQYF.

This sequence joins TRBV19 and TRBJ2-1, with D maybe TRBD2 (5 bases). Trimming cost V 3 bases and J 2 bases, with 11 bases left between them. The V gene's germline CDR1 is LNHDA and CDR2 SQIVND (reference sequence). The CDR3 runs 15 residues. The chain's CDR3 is CASSMVTNAYNEQFF. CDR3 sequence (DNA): TGTGCCAGTAGTATGGTGACTAACGCCTACAATGAGCAGTTCTTC.

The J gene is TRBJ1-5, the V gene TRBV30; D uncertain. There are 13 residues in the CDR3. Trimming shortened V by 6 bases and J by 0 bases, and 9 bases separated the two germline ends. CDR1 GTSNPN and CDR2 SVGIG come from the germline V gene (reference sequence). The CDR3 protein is CACGSDSNQPQHF. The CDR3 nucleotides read TGTGCCTGCGGTTCGGATAGCAATCAGCCCCAGCATTTT. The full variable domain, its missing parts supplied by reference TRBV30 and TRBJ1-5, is SQTIHQWPATLVQPVGSPLSLECTVEGTSNPNLYWYRQAAGRGLQLLFYSVGIGQISSEVPQNLSASRPQDRQFILSSKKLLLSDSGFYLCACGSDSNQPQHFGDGTRLSIL.

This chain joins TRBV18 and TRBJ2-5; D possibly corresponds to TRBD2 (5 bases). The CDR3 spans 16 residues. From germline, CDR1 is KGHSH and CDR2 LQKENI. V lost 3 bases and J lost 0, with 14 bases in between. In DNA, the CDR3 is TGTGCCAGCTCACCGCAACCCCCGGGGTACCAAGAGACCCAGTACTTC. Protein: CASSPQPPGYQETQYF.

In DNA, the CDR3 is TGTGCCAGCAGTTTAGGCTTTCCCGAGGGGGTGAAGGGCTACACCTTC. Translating gives CASSLGFPEGVKGYTF. V is TRBV27 and J is TRBJ1-2; D might be TRBD1 (6 bases). The CDR3 contains 16 residues. Germline CDR1 is MNHEY and CDR2 is SMNVEV (reference sequence). Trimming cost V 2 bases and J 8 bases, with 21 bases left between them.

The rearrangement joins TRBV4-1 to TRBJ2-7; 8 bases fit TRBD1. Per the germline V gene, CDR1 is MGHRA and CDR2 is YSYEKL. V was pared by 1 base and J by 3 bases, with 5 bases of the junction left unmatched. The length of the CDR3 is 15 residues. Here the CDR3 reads CASSQVDRGGYEQYF. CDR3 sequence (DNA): TGCGCCAGCAGCCAAGTCGACAGGGGCGGCTACGAGCAGTACTTC.

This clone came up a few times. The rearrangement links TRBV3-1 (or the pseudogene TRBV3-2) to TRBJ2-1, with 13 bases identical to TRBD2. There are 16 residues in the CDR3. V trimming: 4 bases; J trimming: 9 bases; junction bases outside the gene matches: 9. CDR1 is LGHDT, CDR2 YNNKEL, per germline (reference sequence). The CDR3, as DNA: TGTGCCAGCAGCCTGCGTCCGGGACTAGCGGGGCTTGAGCAGTTCTTC. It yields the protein CASSLRPGLAGLEQFF.

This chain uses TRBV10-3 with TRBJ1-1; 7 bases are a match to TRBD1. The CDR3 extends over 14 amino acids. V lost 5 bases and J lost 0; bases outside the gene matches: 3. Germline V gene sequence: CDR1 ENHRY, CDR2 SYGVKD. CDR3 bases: TGTGCCATCAGTTACAGGGGAATGAACACTGAAGCTTTCTTT. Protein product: CAISYRGMNTEAFF.

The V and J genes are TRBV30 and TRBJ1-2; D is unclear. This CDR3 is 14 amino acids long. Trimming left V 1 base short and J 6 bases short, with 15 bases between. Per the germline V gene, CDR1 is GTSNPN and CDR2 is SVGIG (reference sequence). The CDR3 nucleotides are TGTGCCTGGAGTGGCTGGGGAGGGCCCGATGGCTACACCTTC. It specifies CAWSGWGGPDGYTF.

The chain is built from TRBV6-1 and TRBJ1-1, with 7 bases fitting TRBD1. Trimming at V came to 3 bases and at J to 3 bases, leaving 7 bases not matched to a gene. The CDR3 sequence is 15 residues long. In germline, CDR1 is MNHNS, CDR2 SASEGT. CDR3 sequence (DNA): TGTGCCAGCAGTGACCCAGGGGGAAGGGACACTGAAGCTTTCTTT. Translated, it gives CASSDPGGRDTEAFF.

The chain's CDR3 is CASSPGPGEQYF. In nucleotides, the CDR3 is TGTGCCAGCAGCCCCGGACCAGGGGAGCAGTACTTC. The chain couples TRBV14 to TRBJ2-7; D might be TRBD1 (5 bases). V was clipped by 4 bases and J by 7 bases, with 11 bases between them. Germline-derived CDR1 and CDR2 are SGHDN and FVKESK. The CDR3 contains 12 residues.

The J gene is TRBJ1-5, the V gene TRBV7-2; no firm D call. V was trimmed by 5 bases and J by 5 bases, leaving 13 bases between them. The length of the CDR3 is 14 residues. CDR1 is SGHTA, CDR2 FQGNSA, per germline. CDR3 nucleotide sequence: TGTGCCAGCAGCCCAAGAAGTAGGGATCAGCCCCAGCATTTT. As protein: CASSPRSRDQPQHF.

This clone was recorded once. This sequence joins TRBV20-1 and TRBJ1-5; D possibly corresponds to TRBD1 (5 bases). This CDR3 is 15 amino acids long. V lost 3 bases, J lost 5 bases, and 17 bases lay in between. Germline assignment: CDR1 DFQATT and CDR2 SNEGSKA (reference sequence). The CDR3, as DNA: TGCAGTGCTAGTAGATTTGGGACTTCGGATCAGCCCCAGCATTTT. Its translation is CSASRFGTSDQPQHF.

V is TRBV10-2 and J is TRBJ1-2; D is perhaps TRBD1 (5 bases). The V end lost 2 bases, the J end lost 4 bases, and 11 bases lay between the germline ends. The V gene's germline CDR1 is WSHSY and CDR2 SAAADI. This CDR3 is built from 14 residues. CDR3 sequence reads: CASSEKGEVYGYTF. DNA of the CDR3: TGCGCCAGCAGTGAGAAAGGGGAAGTCTATGGCTACACCTTC.

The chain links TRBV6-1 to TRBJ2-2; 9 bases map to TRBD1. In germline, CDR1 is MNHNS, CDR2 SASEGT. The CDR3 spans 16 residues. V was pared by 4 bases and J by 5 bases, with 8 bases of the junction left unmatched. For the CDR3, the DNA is TGTGCCAGCAGTGTGGACAGGGGTCCGGGGACCGGGGAGCTGTTTTTT. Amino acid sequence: CASSVDRGPGTGELFF.

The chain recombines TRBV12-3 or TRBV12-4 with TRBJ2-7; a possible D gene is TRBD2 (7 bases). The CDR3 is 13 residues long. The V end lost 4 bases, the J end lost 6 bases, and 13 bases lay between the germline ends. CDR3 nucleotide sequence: TGTGCCAGCAGTTGGGGGGGCCTGGGCGAGCAGTACTTC. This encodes CASSWGGLGEQYF.

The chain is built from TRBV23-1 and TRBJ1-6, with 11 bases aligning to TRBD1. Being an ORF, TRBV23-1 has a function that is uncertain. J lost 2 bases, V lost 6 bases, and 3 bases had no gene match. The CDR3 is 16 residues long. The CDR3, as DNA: TGCGCCAGCAGAGGGACAGGGGGAACCTATAATTCACCCCTCCACTTT. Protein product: CASRGTGGTYNSPLHF.

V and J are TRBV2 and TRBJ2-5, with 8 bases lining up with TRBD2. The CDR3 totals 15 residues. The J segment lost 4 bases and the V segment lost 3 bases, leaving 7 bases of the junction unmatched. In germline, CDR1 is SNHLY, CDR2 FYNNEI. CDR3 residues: CASSDGGGTGETQYF. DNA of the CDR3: TGTGCCAGCAGTGATGGCGGGGGGACGGGAGAGACCCAGTACTTC.

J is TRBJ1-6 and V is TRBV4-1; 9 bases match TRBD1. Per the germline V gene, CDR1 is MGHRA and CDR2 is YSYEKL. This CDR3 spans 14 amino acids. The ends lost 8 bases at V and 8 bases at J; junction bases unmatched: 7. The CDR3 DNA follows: TGCGCCAGCGGAGGACAGGGGTTTGATTCACCCCTCCACTTT. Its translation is CASGGQGFDSPLHF.

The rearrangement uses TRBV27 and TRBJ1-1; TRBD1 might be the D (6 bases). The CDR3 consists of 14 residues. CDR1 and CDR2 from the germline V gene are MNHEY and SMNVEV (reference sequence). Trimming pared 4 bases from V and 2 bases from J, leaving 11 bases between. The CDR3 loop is CASSYNRANTEAFF. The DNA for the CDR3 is TGTGCCAGCAGTTACAACAGGGCCAACACTGAAGCTTTCTTT.